This record looks at one T cell receptor (beta chain) sequence and its context. Assay used: immunoSEQ multiplex PCR; TCRdb lists only in-frame clones, some missing. In the table there are over 50,000 clones, roughly 92% of which are singletons. The entry originates in a study of technical replicates of blood from a few donors. The sample comprised PBMCs. This sequence originates from a human donor in good health. Some clones in this sample may be carry-over from other donors' samples.

As DNA, the CDR3 is TGTGCCAGCAGCTCCTGGACTAGCGGGGCCTACAATGAGCAGTTCTTC. This gives the protein CASSSWTSGAYNEQFF. This chain connects TRBV11-2 to TRBJ2-1; 12 nucleotides line up with TRBD2. CDR1 and CDR2 (germline): SGHAT, FQNNGV. The CDR3 covers 16 residues. The V segment lost 4 bases and the J segment 2 bases; nucleotides outside the gene matches: 3.